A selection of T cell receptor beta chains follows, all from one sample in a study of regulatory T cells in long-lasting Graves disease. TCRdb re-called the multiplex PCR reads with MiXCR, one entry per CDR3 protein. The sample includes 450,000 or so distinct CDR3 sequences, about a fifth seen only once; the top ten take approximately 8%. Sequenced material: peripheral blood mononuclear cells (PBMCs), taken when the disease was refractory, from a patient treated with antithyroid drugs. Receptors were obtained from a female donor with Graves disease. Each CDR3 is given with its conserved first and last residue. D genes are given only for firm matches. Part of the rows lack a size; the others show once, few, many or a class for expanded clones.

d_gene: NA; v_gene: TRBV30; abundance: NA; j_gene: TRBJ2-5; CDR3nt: TGTGCCTGGACTAAGGGTCCAAAGGGGACCCAGTACTTC; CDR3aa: CAWTKGPKGTQYF
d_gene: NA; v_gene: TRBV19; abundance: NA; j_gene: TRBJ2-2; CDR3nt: TGTGCCAGTAGTATTCCCCCAGGACAGATAAACACCGGGGAGCTGTTTTTT; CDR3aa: CASSIPPGQINTGELFF
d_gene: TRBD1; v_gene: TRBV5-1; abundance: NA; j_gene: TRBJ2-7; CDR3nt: TGCGCCAGCAGCCTGCAGGGACAGAGCTACGAGCAGTACTTC; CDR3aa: CASSLQGQSYEQYF
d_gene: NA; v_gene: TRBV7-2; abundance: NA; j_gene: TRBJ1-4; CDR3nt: TGTGCCAGCAGCTCGTACGGGGGGCCTAATGAAAAACTGTTTTTT; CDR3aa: CASSSYGGPNEKLFF
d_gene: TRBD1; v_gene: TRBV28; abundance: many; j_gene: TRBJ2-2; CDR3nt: TGTGCCAGCAGTCCCAGGACAGGGGGAAGCGGGGAGCTGTTTTTT; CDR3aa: CASSPRTGGSGELFF
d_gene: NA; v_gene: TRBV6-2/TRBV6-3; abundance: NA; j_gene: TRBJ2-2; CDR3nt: TGTGCCAGCAGTTTTGTCGGGGAGCTGTTTTTT; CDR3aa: CASSFVGELFF
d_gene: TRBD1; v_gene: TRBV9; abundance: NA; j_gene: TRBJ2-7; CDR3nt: TGTGCCAGCAGCGGGGCCGGGACAGGGGACTACGAGCAGTACTTC; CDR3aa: CASSGAGTGDYEQYF
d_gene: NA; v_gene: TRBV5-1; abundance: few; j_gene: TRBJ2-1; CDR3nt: TGCGCCAGCAGCTTTCGGAGGGATGAGAACCAGTTCTTC; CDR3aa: CASSFRRDENQFF
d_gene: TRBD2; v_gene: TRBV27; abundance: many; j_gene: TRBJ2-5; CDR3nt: TGTGCCAGCAGTAAAATTCTAGCGGCAAAAGAGACCCAGTACTTC; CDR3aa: CASSKILAAKETQYF
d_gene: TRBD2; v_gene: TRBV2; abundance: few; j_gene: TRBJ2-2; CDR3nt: TGTGCCAGCAGTGGGAGGACTAGCGGGGGCACCGGGGAGCTGTTTTTT; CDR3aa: CASSGRTSGGTGELFF
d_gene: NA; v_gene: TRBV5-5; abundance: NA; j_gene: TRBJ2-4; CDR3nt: TGTGCCAGCAGACGGGGGACAGTCGATAGCAACATTCAGTACTTC; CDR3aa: CASRRGTVDSNIQYF
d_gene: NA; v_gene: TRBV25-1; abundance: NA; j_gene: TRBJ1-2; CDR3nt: TGTGCCAGCATTAGGGAGTCGTATGGCTACACCTTC; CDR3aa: CASIRESYGYTF
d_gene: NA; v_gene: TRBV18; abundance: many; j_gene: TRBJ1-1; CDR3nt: TGTGCCAGCTCGACGGGCCTCTCTTCCACTGAAGCTTTCTTT; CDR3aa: CASSTGLSSTEAFF
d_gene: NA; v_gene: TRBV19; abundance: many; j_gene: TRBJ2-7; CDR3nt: TGTGCCAGTAGTATAAGTAGCGCTCGGGAGCAGTACTTC; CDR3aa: CASSISSAREQYF
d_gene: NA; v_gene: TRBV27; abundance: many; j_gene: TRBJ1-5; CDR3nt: TGTGCCAGCAAGCCAGGGCCGTATAGCAATCAGCCCCAGCATTTT; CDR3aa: CASKPGPYSNQPQHF
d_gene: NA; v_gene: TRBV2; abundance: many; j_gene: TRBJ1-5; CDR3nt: TGTGCCAGCAGGCAGACAGGTTTGAATCAGCCCCAGCATTTT; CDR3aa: CASRQTGLNQPQHF
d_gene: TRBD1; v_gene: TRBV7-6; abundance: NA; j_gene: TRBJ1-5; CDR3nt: TGTGCCAGCGCCAGGGGGTCGGGCAATCAGCCCCAGCATTTT; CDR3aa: CASARGSGNQPQHF